This is a list of T cell receptor beta chains from one sample in a study of T cells in Graves' hyperthyroidism and ophthalmopathy. TCRdb reprocessed the multiplex PCR reads via MiXCR and lists one record per CDR3 protein. Of around 690,000 distinct CDR3 sequences listed, around a sixth are singletons. Sequencing input: blood. The source of these receptors is a man aged 45 to 65 with Graves' hyperthyroidism. Each CDR3 is given with its conserved first and last residue. A D gene is named only where the DNA matches it firmly. Not all rows give a size; the values are once, few, many and, for expanded clones, a class.

TRBJ2-7	TRBD1	few	TRBV27	TGTGCCAGCAGTTTATCTGGGACAGGGTTGTGGGAGCAGTACTTC	CASSLSGTGLWEQYF
TRBJ1-5	TRBD1	.	TRBV5-4	TGTGCCAGCAGCTTGGGAGGGACAGGGGGCGCCTATCAGCCCCAGCATTTT	CASSLGGTGGAYQPQHF
TRBJ2-1	TRBD2	many	TRBV20-1	TGCAGTGCTAGAGATCTGTCGCGGGCGGGACTAAACAATGAGCAGTTCTTC	CSARDLSRAGLNNEQFF
TRBJ2-7	.	few	TRBV10-3	TGTGCCATCAGCGAGGGGGGCCCCTACGAGCAGTACTTC	CAISEGGPYEQYF
TRBJ2-6	TRBD1	few	TRBV14	TGTGCCAGCAGCCAAGACCGGGACAGGTCCTCTGGGGCCAACGTCCTGACTTTC	CASSQDRDRSSGANVLTF
TRBJ2-7	TRBD1	many	TRBV28	TGTGCCAGCAGTTTACAGGACAGGGGCCCCTACGAGCAGTACTTC	CASSLQDRGPYEQYF
TRBJ1-5	TRBD1	many	TRBV28	TGTGCCAGCAGTCTAGGACAGGCGTATAGTCAGCCCCAGCATTTT	CASSLGQAYSQPQHF
TRBJ2-7	.	.	TRBV12-3/TRBV12-4	TGTGCCAGCAGTCCCCAACTAGTTGCGTACGAGCAGTACTTC	CASSPQLVAYEQYF
TRBJ2-3	TRBD2	many	TRBV6-1	TGTGCCTACTCGCCTAGCGGGAGGACAGATACGCAGTATTTT	CAYSPSGRTDTQYF
TRBJ2-5	.	few	TRBV18	TGTGCCAGCTCACCGGGGATTAGGGAGACCCAGTACTTC	CASSPGIRETQYF
TRBJ2-7	.	few	TRBV2	TGTGCCAGCAGAGCGGGACAGCTATACGAGCAGTACTTC	CASRAGQLYEQYF
TRBJ1-6	.	.	TRBV3-1	TGTGCCAGCAGCCAAACTCCCTCTGGGACGACCTATAATTCACCCCTCCACTTT	CASSQTPSGTTYNSPLHF
TRBJ2-1	.	.	TRBV7-6	TGTGCCAGCAGCTCCCCCGGGGCAGGTATCTACAATGAGCAGTTCTTC	CASSSPGAGIYNEQFF
TRBJ2-1	.	.	TRBV20-1	TGCAGTGCGCACTCCTACAATGAGCAGTTCTTC	CSAHSYNEQFF
TRBJ2-1	.	.	TRBV27	TGTGCCACCCGAAGCATGGTTAGCGTATACAATGAGCAGTTCTTC	CATRSMVSVYNEQFF
TRBJ2-2	TRBD1	.	TRBV18	TGTGCCAGCTCACAACGAGGACAGGGGAACACCGGGGAGCTGTTTTTT	CASSQRGQGNTGELFF
TRBJ1-4	TRBD1	.	TRBV27	TGTGCCAGCAGACCCGACAGGGGGCTTAATGAAAAACTGTTTTTT	CASRPDRGLNEKLFF
TRBJ1-2	.	few	TRBV5-5	TGTGCCAGCAGCTTACAGACAGGAGGGGGCTACACCTTC	CASSLQTGGGYTF